This passage covers 14 T cell receptor delta chains from one sample sequenced in a study of gamma-delta T cells after stem cell transplantation. TCRdb reapplied CATT to the RT-PCR reads. Of 11,000 or so delta-chain clones listed, over 1% are singletons. The sequencing input was gamma-delta T cells. The receptors were sampled from a human donor. It is not recorded whose cells these are; they may come from a transplant donor.

This clone was counted a few times. TCRdb's protein, taken from a much larger clone, differs from this DNA's translation at residue 5, likely owing to a read error; the protein displayed comes from the DNA. CDR3 residues: CACDALGGYATTDKLIF. In DNA form, the CDR3 reads TGTGCCTGTGACGCCCTTGGGGGATACGCAACCACCGATAAACTCATCTTT. The gene calls are TRDV2 and TRDJ1; 11 nucleotides line up with TRDD3. Unmatched junction bases numbered 9, after V lost 3 bases and J lost 1 base. CDR3 length equals 17 residues. Germline V gene lookup returns CDR1 GEAIGNYY and CDR2 EKD.

This clone was picked up a small number of times. The chain links TRDV2 to TRDJ1; TRDD3 agrees at 10 bases. This CDR3 spans 17 amino acids. CDR1 is GEAIGNYY, CDR2 EKD, per germline. V lost 2 bases and J lost 0; bases outside the gene matches: 8. CDR3 sequence (DNA): TGTGCCTGTGACATGGTACTGGGGGATCATTACACCGATAAACTCATCTTT. It codes for CACDMVLGDHYTDKLIF.

With regard to this clone: Only one base separates this from a far larger clonotype, so it likely reflects a read error. Other DNA sequences in the same sample also yield this CDR3. The chain links TRDV2 to TRDJ1; D gene ambiguous. The CDR3 totals 16 residues. Germline V CDR1 and CDR2: GEAIGNYY, EKD. The V end lost 5 bases, the J end lost 2 bases, and 20 bases lay between the germline ends. CDR3 protein: CACVPLNRLETDKLIF. The CDR3 DNA sequence: TGTGCCTGTGTCCCATTAAATCGTCTAGAGACCGATAAACTCATCTTT.

V is TRDV2 and J is TRDJ1; the match to TRDD3 covers 10 bases. Germline-derived CDR1 and CDR2 are GEAIGNYY and EKD. The CDR3 covers 20 residues. Germline trimming cut 3 bases from V and 2 bases from J; bases unmatched to any gene: 20. CDR3 sequence: CACDPLTGGIRRLNTDKLIF. The CDR3 coding sequence is TGTGCCTGTGACCCGCTAACTGGGGGGATACGCAGGCTAAATACCGATAAACTCATCTTT.

This clone was picked up a small number of times. TCRdb's entry gives the protein of a much larger clone, which mismatches this DNA's translation at residue 8, likely from a read error; the protein reported here is translated from the DNA. V usage is TRDV2 and J usage is TRDJ1; weak D call: TRDD3 (6 bases). The V end was cut by 8 bases, the J end by 4 bases, with 25 bases between. This CDR3 comprises 16 residues. The V gene's germline CDR1 is GEAIGNYY and CDR2 EKD. This CDR3 is CASSPVGVGLGDKLIF. CDR3 bases: TGTGCCTCCAGCCCGGTGGGGGTGGGGCTGGGCGATAAACTCATCTTT.

This clone was found many times. This same CDR3 is encoded by further DNA sequences in the sample. The V call is TRDV2, the J call TRDJ1; 7 bases agree with TRDD3. This CDR3 spans 16 amino acids. V was pared by 1 base and J by 0 bases, with 7 bases of the junction left unmatched. Germline V gene data show CDR1 as GEAIGNYY and CDR2 as EKD. CDR3 residues: CACDTLGGPHTDKLIF. Here the CDR3 DNA reads TGTGCCTGTGACACACTTGGGGGACCTCACACCGATAAACTCATCTTT.

By sample fraction, this clone is medium-sized. Other nucleotide sequences in the sample specify the same CDR3. CDR3 DNA: TGTGCCTGTGACCTACTGGAGGGCCACGATAAACTCATCTTT. Protein sequence: CACDLLEGHDKLIF. V gene TRDV2 combines with J gene TRDJ1, with D perhaps matching TRDD3 (5 bases). This CDR3 is built from 14 residues. V shed 3 bases and J shed 4 bases, with 14 bases lying between them. Germline CDR1 is GEAIGNYY and CDR2 is EKD.

This clone came up a few times. A far larger clone differs by one base, so this is likely a read error. Distinct nucleotide sequences in the sample also encode this CDR3. The chain couples TRDV2 to TRDJ1, with 7 bases that match TRDD3. The trim removed 2 bases at V and 2 bases at J, leaving 13 bases unmatched. This CDR3 region has 17 residues. Germline lookup yields CDR1 GEAIGNYY and CDR2 EKD. As DNA, the CDR3 is TGTGCCTGTGACAGATTGGGGGAGCCTTTAGATACCGATAAACTCATCTTT. Amino acid sequence: CACDRLGEPLDTDKLIF.

This clone occurred a few times. The rearrangement uses TRDV2 and TRDJ1; 10 bases are a match to TRDD3. V was pared by 1 base and J by 1 base, with 14 bases of the junction left unmatched. The CDR3 sequence is 19 residues long. Looked up from germline, CDR1 is GEAIGNYY and CDR2 is EKD. CDR3 sequence reads: CACDTLGDTRPVATDKLIF. CDR3 DNA: TGTGCCTGTGACACATTGGGGGATACCCGACCGGTGGCCACCGATAAACTCATCTTT.

This clone came up a few times. The protein held in TCRdb is that of a much larger clone and does not match this DNA's translation at residue 4, likely because of a read error; the protein shown is translated from the DNA. This chain joins TRDV2 and TRDJ1; TRDD3 matches 12 bases. The CDR3 totals 18 residues. The J segment lost 0 bases and the V segment lost 5 bases, leaving 12 bases of the junction unmatched. Per the germline V gene, CDR1 is GEAIGNYY and CDR2 is EKD. CDR3 sequence: CACGSLLGDTRYTDKLIF. DNA of the CDR3: TGTGCCTGTGGCTCTTTACTGGGGGATACAAGGTACACCGATAAACTCATCTTT.

This clone was seen more than once but under ten times. The protein given by TCRdb reflects a much larger clone and differs at residue 11 from this DNA's translation, likely from a read error; the protein shown is the DNA's translation. V usage is TRDV2 and J usage is TRDJ1, with 7 nucleotides matching TRDD3. The germline gives CDR1 GEAIGNYY, CDR2 EKD. This CDR3 contains 17 residues. V lost 3 bases to trimming and J lost 1 base; unmatched junction nucleotides: 13. The CDR3 DNA follows: TGTGCCTGTGACGGTATTGGGGGACCTCCTCGCACCGATAAACTCATCTTT. Protein product: CACDGIGGPPRTDKLIF.

This clone came up many times. V gene TRDV2 combines with J gene TRDJ3; 11 bases are shared with TRDD3. V gave up 0 bases and J gave up 0 bases; unmatched junction bases: 9. The length of the CDR3 is 21 residues. Per germline, CDR1 GEAIGNYY and CDR2 EKD. In DNA form, the CDR3 reads TGTGCCTGTGACACCGCTGGGGGATACTCGAAAGGCTCCTGGGACACCCGACAGATGTTTTTC. Its protein product is CACDTAGGYSKGSWDTRQMFF.

With regard to this clone: The translation of this DNA and the TCRdb protein of a much larger clone differ at residue 9, probably owing to a read error; the protein shown here is translated from the DNA. The J gene is TRDJ3, the V gene TRDV2, with D possibly being TRDD3 (6 bases). The germline V gene encodes CDR1 GEAIGNYY and CDR2 EKD. This CDR3 region has 19 residues. Trimming removed 1 base at V and 0 bases at J, with 15 bases between. CDR3 coding DNA: TGTGCCTGTGACACAGCTGGGGCCGAGGTCTCCTGGGACACCCGACAGATGTTTTTC. Amino acid sequence: CACDTAGAEVSWDTRQMFF.

This clone was seen only a few times. V and J are TRDV2 and TRDJ3; 9 nucleotides align to TRDD3. Germline values: CDR1 GEAIGNYY, CDR2 EKD. The CDR3 loop spans 19 amino acids. The junction had 8 bases not matched to a gene; V was cut back by 3 bases and J by 0 bases. The DNA for the CDR3 is TGTGCCTGTGACGGACTGGGGGAGACTCGCTCCTGGGACACCCGACAGATGTTTTTC. This translates into CACDGLGETRSWDTRQMFF.